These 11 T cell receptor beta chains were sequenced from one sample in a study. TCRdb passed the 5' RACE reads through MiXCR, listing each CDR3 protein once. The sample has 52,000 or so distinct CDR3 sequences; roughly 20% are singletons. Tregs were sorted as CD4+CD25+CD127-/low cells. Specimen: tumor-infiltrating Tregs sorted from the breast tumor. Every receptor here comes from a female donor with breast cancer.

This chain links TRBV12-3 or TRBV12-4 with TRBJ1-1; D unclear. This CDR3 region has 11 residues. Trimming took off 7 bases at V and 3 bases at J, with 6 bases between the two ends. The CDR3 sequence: CASKWDTEAFF. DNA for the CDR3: TGTGCCAGCAAATGGGACACTGAAGCTTTCTTT.

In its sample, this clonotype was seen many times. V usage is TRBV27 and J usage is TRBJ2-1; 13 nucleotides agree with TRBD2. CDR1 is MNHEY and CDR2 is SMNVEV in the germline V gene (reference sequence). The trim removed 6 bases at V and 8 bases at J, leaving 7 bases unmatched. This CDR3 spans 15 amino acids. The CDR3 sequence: CASSPSGLAGDEQFF. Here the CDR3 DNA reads TGTGCCAGCAGCCCTAGTGGACTAGCGGGAGATGAGCAGTTCTTC.

The CDR3, as DNA: TGTGCCAGCAGTCACGGGACAGTCTATGGCTACACCTTC. It specifies CASSHGTVYGYTF. The chain recombines TRBV6-2 or TRBV6-3 with TRBJ1-2; TRBD1 matches at 7 bases. From germline, CDR1 is MNHEY and CDR2 SVGEGT. The CDR3 extends over 13 amino acids. Unmatched junction bases numbered 4, after V lost 5 bases and J lost 4 bases.

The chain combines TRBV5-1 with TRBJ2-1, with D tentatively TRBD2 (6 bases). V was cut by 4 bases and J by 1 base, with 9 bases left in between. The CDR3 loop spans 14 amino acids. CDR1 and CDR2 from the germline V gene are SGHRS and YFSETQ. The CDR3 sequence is CASSPGLSYNEQFF. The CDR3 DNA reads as TGCGCCAGCAGCCCGGGACTTTCCTACAATGAGCAGTTCTTC.

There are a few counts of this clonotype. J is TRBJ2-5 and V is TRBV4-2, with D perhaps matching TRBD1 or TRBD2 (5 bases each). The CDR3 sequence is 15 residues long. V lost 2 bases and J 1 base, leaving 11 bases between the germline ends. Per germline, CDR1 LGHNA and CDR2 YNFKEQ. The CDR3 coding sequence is TGTGCCAGCAGCCAACAAGCGGACACCCAAGAGACCCAGTACTTC. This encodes CASSQQADTQETQYF.

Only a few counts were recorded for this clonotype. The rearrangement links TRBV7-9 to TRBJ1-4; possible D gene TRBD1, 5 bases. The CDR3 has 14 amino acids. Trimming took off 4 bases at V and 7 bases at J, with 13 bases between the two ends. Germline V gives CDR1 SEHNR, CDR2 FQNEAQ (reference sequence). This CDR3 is CASSSGSSGEKLFF. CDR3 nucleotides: TGTGCCAGCAGCTCAGGGAGTTCGGGTGAAAAACTGTTTTTT. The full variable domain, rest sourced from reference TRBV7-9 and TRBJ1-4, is DTGVSQNPRHKITKRGQNVTFRCDPISEHNRLYWYRQTLGQGPEFLTYFQNEAQLEKSRLLSDRFSAERPKGSFSTLEIQRTEQGDSAMYLCASSSGSSGEKLFFGSGTQLSVL.

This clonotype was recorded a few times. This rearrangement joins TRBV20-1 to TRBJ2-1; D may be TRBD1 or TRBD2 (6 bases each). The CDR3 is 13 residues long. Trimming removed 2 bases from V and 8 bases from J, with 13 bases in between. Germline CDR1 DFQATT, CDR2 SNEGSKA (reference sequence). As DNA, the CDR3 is TGCAGTGCTAGAAGGGGGAGGACCCATGAGCAGTTCTTC. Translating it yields CSARRGRTHEQFF.

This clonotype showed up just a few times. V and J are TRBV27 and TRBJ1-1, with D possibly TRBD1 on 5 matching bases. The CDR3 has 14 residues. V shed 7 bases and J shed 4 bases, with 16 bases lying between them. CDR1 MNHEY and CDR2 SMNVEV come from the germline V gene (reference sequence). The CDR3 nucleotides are TGTGCCAGCACCCGATCGCGTGGGGGCACTGAAGCTTTCTTT. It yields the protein CASTRSRGGTEAFF.

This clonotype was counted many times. The chain's CDR3 is CASSLVAGGYEQYF. CDR3 nucleotide sequence: TGTGCCAGCAGCTTAGTTGCAGGGGGCTACGAGCAGTACTTC. The V and J genes are TRBV7-8 and TRBJ2-7, with TRBD1 matching 7 bases. With 1 base clipped from V and 3 bases from J, the junction kept 3 bases outside the gene matches. CDR3 length: 14 residues. The germline gives CDR1 SGHVS, CDR2 FQNEAQ.

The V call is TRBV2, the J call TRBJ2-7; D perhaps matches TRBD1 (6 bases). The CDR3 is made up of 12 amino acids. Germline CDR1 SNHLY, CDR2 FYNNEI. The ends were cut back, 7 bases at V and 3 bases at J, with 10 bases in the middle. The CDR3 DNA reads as TGTGCCAGCATCCCGGACAGCTACGAGCAGTACTTC. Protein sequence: CASIPDSYEQYF.

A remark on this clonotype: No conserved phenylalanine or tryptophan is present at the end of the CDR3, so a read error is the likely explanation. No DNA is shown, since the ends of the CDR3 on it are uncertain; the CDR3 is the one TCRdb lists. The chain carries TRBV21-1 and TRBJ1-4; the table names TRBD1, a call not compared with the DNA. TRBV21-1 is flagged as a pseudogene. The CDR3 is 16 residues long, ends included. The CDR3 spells CASSKEGEGVEEKLFV.